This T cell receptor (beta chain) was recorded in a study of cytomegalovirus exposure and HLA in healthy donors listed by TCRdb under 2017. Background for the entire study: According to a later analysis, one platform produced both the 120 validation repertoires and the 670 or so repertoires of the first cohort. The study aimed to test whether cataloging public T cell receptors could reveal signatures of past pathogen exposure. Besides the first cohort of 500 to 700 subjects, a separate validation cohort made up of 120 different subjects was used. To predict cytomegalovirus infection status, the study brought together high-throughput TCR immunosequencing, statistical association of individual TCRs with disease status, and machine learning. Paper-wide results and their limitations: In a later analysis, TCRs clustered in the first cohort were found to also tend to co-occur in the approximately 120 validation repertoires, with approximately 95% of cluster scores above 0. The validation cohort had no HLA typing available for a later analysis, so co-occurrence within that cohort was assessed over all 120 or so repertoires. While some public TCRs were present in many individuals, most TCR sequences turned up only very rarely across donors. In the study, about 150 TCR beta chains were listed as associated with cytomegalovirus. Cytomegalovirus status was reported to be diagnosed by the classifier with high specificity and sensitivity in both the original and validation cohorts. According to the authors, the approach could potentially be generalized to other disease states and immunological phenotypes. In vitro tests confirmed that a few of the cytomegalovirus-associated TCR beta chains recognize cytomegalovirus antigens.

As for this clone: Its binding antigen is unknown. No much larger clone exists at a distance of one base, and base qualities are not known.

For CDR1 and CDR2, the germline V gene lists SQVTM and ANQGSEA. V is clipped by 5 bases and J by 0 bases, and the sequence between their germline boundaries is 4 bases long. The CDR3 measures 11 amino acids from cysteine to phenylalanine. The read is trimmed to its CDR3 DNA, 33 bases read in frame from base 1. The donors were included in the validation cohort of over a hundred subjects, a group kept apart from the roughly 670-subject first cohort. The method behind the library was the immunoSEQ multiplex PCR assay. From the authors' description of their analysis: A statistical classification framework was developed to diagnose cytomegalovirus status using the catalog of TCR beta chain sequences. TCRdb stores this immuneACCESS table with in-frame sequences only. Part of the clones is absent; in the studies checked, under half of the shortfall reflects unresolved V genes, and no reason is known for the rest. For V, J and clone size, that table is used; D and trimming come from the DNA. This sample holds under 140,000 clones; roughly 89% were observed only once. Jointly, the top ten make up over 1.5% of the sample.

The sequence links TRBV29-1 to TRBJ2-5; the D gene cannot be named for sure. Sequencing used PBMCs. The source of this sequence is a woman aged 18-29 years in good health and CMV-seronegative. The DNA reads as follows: TGCAGCGTTTCCGACCAAGAGACCCAGTACTTC. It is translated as CSVSDQETQYF.